This T cell receptor (beta chain) was observed in a study of OX40 agonist ivuxolimab in advanced cancers. TCRdb's table, derived via immunoSEQ multiplex PCR, lists solely in-frame clones and lacks some. This table has around 80,000 clones, 94% appearing once. The germline gives CDR1 MNHEY, CDR2 SMNVEV (reference sequence). This CDR3 is 13 amino acids long. Trimming took 0 bases from V and 9 from J, leaving 9 bases between them. This receptor was obtained from an adult with an advanced solid tumor such as melanoma, head and neck, liver or kidney cancer. Specimen: CD4+ or CD8+ T cells sorted from blood, collected in a trial of the OX40 agonist ivuxolimab. This chain links TRBV27 with TRBJ2-1, with D maybe TRBD2 (6 bases). The CDR3 region has the DNA TGTGCCAGCAGTTTATCGAACGGGAGTGAGCAGTTCTTC. As protein: CASSLSNGSEQFF.